One sample yielded the 3 T cell receptor beta chains listed below, sequenced in a study of cytomegalovirus exposure and HLA in healthy donors. Produced via immunoSEQ multiplex PCR; TCRdb's table is partial and in-frame only. The sample holds 260,000 or so clones, about 86% seen once. The sample comprised PBMCs. These TCRs come from a man between 18 and 35 years old in good health and CMV-seronegative.

This clone showed up just once. V is TRBV6-1 and J is TRBJ1-5; D ambiguous. There are 14 residues in the CDR3. The germline gives CDR1 MNHNS, CDR2 SASEGT. V was shortened by 11 bases and J by 3 bases, with 17 bases between the two germline ends. The CDR3: CAPLYGGPNQPQHF. The CDR3 DNA reads TGTGCCCCACTATATGGAGGACCCAATCAGCCCCAGCATTTT.

The J gene is TRBJ1-5, the V gene TRBV5-6; perhaps TRBD1 as D (6 bases). Germline values: CDR1 SGHDT, CDR2 YYEEEE. The CDR3 totals 14 residues. The V end lost 8 bases, the J end lost 6 bases, and 18 bases lay between the germline ends. As DNA, the CDR3 is TGTGCCAGTTCGTTCGCAGGGGCCGGTCAGCCCCAGCATTTT. As protein: CASSFAGAGQPQHF. Using reference TRBV5-6 and TRBJ1-5 for the parts outside the CDR3, the full variable domain is DAGVTQSPTHLIKTRGQQVTLRCSPKSGHDTVSWYQQALGQGPQFIFQYYEEEERQRGNFPDRFSGHQFPNYSSELNVNALLLGDSALYLCASSFAGAGQPQHFGDGTRLSIL.

This chain connects TRBV7-9 to TRBJ1-2; 7 bases are a match to TRBD1. The V gene end was trimmed by 5 bases and the J gene end by 3 bases; junction bases not matched to a gene: 3. The CDR3 is 13 amino acids. CDR1 and CDR2 from the germline V gene are SEHNR and FQNEAQ (reference sequence). The CDR3: CASSLGQHYGYTF. The CDR3 region has the DNA TGTGCCAGCAGCCTGGGACAGCACTATGGCTACACCTTC.